This T cell receptor (beta chain) was profiled in a study of cytotoxic CD8 clonotypes in ibrutinib-treated CLL. Study as a whole: Complete response was seen in 2 patients and partial in approximately 25; approximately 12 progressed and around 14 stayed remitted after a median 68 months. Response material was collected after a median approximately 11 months of treatment, range 6 to 36.

The authors obtained roughly 1.8 micrograms of genomic DNA from cryopreserved PBMCs for TCR beta libraries. Target depth was 1 in 200,000 to 1 in 1 million T cells, about 10x per clonotype. The protocol was immunoSEQ multiplex PCR, while the TCRdb copy is restricted to in-frame clones and leaves out a portion. The sample carries 35,000 to 45,000 clones, approximately 70% recorded once. The sequence was obtained from a human donor with chronic lymphocytic leukemia. Sequenced material: PBMCs, taken after 12 months of ibrutinib treatment.

As DNA, the CDR3 is TGTGCCAGCAGCTTGGAGTCTAGCGGGAGTTACGAGCAGTACTTC. Protein product: CASSLESSGSYEQYF. The chain links TRBV5-6 to TRBJ2-7, with 10 positions matching TRBD2. CDR3 size: 15 residues. From germline, CDR1 is SGHDT and CDR2 YYEEEE. The junction had 4 bases not matched to a gene; V was cut back by 0 bases and J by 4 bases.